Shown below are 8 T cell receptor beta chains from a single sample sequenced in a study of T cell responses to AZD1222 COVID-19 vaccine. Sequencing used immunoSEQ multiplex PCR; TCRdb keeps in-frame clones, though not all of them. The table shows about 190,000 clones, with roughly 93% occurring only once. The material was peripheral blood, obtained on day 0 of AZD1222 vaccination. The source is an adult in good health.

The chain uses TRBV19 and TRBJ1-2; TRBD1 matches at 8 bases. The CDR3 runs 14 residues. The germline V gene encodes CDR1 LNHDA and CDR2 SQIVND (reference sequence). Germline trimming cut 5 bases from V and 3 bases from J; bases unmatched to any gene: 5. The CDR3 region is CASSLGTGYYGYTF. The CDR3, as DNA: TGTGCCAGTAGTCTGGGGACAGGCTACTATGGCTACACCTTC.

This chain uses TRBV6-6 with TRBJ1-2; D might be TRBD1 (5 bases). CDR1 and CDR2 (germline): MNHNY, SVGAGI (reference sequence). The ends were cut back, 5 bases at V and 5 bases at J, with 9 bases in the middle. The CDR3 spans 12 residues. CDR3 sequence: CASSPGLYGYTF. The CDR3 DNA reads TGTGCCAGCAGTCCGGGACTGTATGGCTACACCTTC.

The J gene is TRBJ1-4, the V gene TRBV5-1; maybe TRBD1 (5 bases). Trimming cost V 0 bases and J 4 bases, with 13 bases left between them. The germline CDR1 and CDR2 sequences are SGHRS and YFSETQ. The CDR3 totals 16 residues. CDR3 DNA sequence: TGCGCCAGCAGCTTGGGACAGCCGGCTAATAATGAAAAACTGTTTTTT. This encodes CASSLGQPANNEKLFF. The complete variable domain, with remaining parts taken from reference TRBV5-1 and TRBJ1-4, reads KAGVTQTPRYLIKTRGQQVTLSCSPISGHRSVSWYQQTPGQGLQFLFEYFSETQRNKGNFPGRFSGRQFSNSRSEMNVSTLELGDSALYLCASSLGQPANNEKLFFGSGTQLSVL.

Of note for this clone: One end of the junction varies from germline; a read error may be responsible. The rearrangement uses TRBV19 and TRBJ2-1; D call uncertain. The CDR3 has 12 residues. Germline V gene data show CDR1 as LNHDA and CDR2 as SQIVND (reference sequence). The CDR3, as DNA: TGTGTCAGTAGTATGAAGGGAAATGAGCAGTTCTTC. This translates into CVSSMKGNEQFF.

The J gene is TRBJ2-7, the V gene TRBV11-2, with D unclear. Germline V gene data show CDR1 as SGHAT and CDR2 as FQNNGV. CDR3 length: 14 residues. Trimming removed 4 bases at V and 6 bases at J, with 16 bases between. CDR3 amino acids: CASSSLRSLGEQYF. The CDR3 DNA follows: TGTGCCAGCAGCTCTCTCCGGTCATTGGGCGAGCAGTACTTC. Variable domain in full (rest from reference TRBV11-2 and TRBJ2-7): EAGVAQSPRYKIIEKRQSVAFWCNPISGHATLYWYQQILGQGPKLLIQFQNNGVVDDSQLPKDRFSAERLKGVDSTLKIQPAKLEDSAVYLCASSSLRSLGEQYFGPGTRLTVT.

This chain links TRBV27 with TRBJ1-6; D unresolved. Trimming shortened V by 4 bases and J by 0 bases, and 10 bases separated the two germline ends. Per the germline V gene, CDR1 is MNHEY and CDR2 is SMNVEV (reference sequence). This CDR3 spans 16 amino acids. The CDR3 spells CASSSRTPSYNSPLHF. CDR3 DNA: TGTGCCAGCAGTTCAAGGACCCCCTCCTATAATTCACCCCTCCACTTT.

The CDR3 region has the DNA TGTGCCATCAGTGAGTCCGGGGGGGAGACCGGGGAGCTGTTTTTT. Translating it yields CAISESGGETGELFF. The chain carries TRBV10-3 and TRBJ2-2; TRBD2 aligns across 8 bases. The CDR3 is 15 amino acids. The V segment lost 0 bases and the J segment 5 bases; nucleotides outside the gene matches: 2. CDR1 is ENHRY and CDR2 is SYGVKD in the germline V gene.

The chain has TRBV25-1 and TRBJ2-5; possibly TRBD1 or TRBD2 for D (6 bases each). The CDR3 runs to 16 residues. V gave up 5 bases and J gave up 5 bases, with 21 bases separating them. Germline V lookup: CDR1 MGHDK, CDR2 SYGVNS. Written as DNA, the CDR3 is TGTGCCAGCAGTAACGGTGGGGGGCGTATCCCCGAGACCCAGTACTTC. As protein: CASSNGGGRIPETQYF.